This T cell receptor beta chain was found in a study of T cell responses to AZD1222 COVID-19 vaccine. The study, taken as a whole, reports: Regions left unmutated in variants are reportedly the target of nearly half of spike-specific TCRs. Regions 160-218 and 743-854 dominated among vaccine-associated CD4 TCRs spanning spike. Spike-specific TCR breadth and depth went up after people got two AZD1222 doses.

This clone was picked up one time. Its antigen is as yet unknown. Here immunoSEQ multiplex PCR was the method, and the copy in TCRdb shows in-frame clones only, minus some. There are about 140,000 clones in the sample; 80% to 95% occur only once, and more than 5% lies in the top ten. The TCR sequence derives from an adult in good health. The starting material was peripheral blood, obtained on day 0 of AZD1222 vaccination.

In DNA form, the CDR3 reads TGTGCCAGTAGTATAGTGAGGGGTCAGCCCCAGCATTTT. It yields the protein CASSIVRGQPQHF. This sequence joins TRBV19 and TRBJ1-5, with D possibly matching TRBD1 (5 bases). The CDR3 loop spans 13 amino acids. Trimming removed 1 base at V and 6 bases at J, with 7 bases between. Germline loops: CDR1 LNHDA, CDR2 SQIVND (reference sequence).